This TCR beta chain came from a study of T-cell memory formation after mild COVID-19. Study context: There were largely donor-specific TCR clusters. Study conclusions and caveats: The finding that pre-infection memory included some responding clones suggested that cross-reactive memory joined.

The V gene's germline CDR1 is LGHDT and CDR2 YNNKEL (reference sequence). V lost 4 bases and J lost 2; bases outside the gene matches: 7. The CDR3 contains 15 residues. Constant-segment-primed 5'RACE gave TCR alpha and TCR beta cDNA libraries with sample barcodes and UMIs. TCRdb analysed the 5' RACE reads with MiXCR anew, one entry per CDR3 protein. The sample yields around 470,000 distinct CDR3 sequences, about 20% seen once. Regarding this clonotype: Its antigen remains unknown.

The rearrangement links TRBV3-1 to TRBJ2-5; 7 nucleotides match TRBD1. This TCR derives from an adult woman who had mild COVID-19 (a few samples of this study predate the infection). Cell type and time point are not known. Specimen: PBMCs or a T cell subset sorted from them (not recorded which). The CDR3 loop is CASSRWTGPQETQYF. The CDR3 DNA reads TGTGCCAGCAGCCGGTGGACAGGCCCACAAGAGACCCAGTACTTC.